These 20 T cell receptor beta chains share one sample of origin, sequenced in a study of graft-versus-host responses after intestinal transplantation. Their antigens remain unidentified. Measured with immunoSEQ multiplex PCR; TCRdb has only the in-frame clones, and not every one. In the table there are roughly 92,000 clones, 75% to 90% of which are singletons. The sequences come from unstimulated CD4+ T cells sorted from spleen or lymph node cells, collected before intestinal transplant. The receptors shown here come from a human donor who received an intestinal transplant.

V and J are TRBV6-5 and TRBJ1-6; 8 nucleotides line up with TRBD1. Germline V lookup: CDR1 MNHEY, CDR2 SVGAGI. This CDR3 contains 14 residues. The V gene end was trimmed by 2 bases and the J gene end by 10 bases; junction bases not matched to a gene: 4. The CDR3: CASSYGRGQSPLHF. Written as DNA, the CDR3 is TGTGCCAGCAGTTACGGCAGGGGGCAATCACCCCTCCACTTT.

V is TRBV19 and J is TRBJ1-6, with 8 bases matching TRBD1. The CDR3 is 14 amino acids. The J segment lost 9 bases and the V segment lost 3 bases, leaving 4 bases of the junction unmatched. Germline V gene data show CDR1 as LNHDA and CDR2 as SQIVND (reference sequence). The CDR3 DNA reads as TGTGCCAGTAGTATTCGTGACAGGGGTTCACCCCTCCACTTT. It is translated as CASSIRDRGSPLHF. Full variable domain (remainder filled in from reference TRBV19 and TRBJ1-6): DGGITQSPKYLFRKEGQNVTLSCEQNLNHDAMYWYRQDPGQGLRLIYYSQIVNDFQKGDIAEGYSVSREKKESFPLTVTSAQKNPTAFYLCASSIRDRGSPLHFGNGTRLTVT.

The rearrangement links TRBV5-1 to TRBJ1-1, with 7 bases matching TRBD1. Germline assignment: CDR1 SGHRS and CDR2 YFSETQ. This CDR3 is 15 amino acids long. The V segment lost 2 bases and the J segment 3 bases; nucleotides outside the gene matches: 7. CDR3 sequence reads: CASSFFGQEDTEAFF. DNA of the CDR3: TGCGCCAGCAGCTTCTTCGGACAGGAGGACACTGAAGCTTTCTTT.

The J gene is TRBJ1-4, the V gene TRBV2, with TRBD1 identical over 9 bases. This CDR3 is 13 amino acids long. V trimming: 8 bases; J trimming: 7 bases; junction bases outside the gene matches: 5. CDR1 and CDR2 from the germline V gene are SNHLY and FYNNEI. CDR3 nucleotides: TGTGCCAGCTTGGACAGGGGTGGTGAAAAACTGTTTTTT. Amino acid sequence: CASLDRGGEKLFF.

The rearrangement links TRBV7-3 to TRBJ2-5; weak D call: TRBD1 (6 bases). Trimming took 5 bases from V and 0 from J, leaving 7 bases between them. The V gene's germline CDR1 is SGHTA and CDR2 FQGTGA. The CDR3 totals 13 residues. CDR3 nucleotide sequence: TGTGCCAGCAGCAGGACAGACCAAGAGACCCAGTACTTC. It codes for CASSRTDQETQYF.

DNA of the CDR3: TGTGCCAGCAGTTTTGGAGGACCCGCGTGGTATGAGCAGTTCTTC. This sequence encodes CASSFGGPAWYEQFF. The chain employs TRBV28 and TRBJ2-1; weak D call: TRBD2 (5 bases). The V end lost 3 bases, the J end lost 8 bases, and 17 bases lay between the germline ends. CDR1 is MDHEN and CDR2 is SYDVKM in the germline V gene. This CDR3 is 15 amino acids long. Variable domain in full (rest from reference TRBV28 and TRBJ2-1): DVKVTQSSRYLVKRTGEKVFLECVQDMDHENMFWYRQDPGLGLRLIYFSYDVKMKEKGDIPEGYSVSREKKERFSLILESASTNQTSMYLCASSFGGPAWYEQFFGPGTRLTVL.

The gene calls are TRBV18 and TRBJ1-4, with a possible D match to TRBD1 (5 bases). V lost 5 bases to trimming and J lost 4 bases, with 11 bases between them. The CDR3 totals 14 residues. Germline values: CDR1 KGHSH, CDR2 LQKENI. The CDR3 nucleotides read TGTGCCAGCTCAACCGACAGAAATAATGAAAAACTGTTTTTT. Its protein is CASSTDRNNEKLFF. The whole variable domain, filled in from reference TRBV18 and TRBJ1-4, reads NAGVMQNPRHLVRRRGQEARLRCSPMKGHSHVYWYRQLPEEGLKFMVYLQKENIIDESGMPKERFSAEFPKEGPSILRIQQVVRGDSAAYFCASSTDRNNEKLFFGSGTQLSVL.

The chain employs TRBV2 and TRBJ2-1; 8 bases are a match to TRBD1. The trim removed 10 bases at V and 3 bases at J, leaving 8 bases unmatched. Germline V CDR1 and CDR2: SNHLY, FYNNEI. CDR3 length: 14 amino acids. CDR3 amino acids: CATQRQGNYNEQFF. The CDR3, as DNA: TGTGCCACACAACGACAGGGGAACTACAATGAGCAGTTCTTC. The entire variable domain, with the rest obtained from reference TRBV2 and TRBJ2-1, is as follows: EPEVTQTPSHQVTQMGQEVILRCVPISNHLYFYWYRQILGQKVEFLVSFYNNEISEKSEIFDDQFSVERPDGSNFTLKIRSTKLEDSAMYFCATQRQGNYNEQFFGPGTRLTVL.

The rearrangement joins TRBV28 to TRBJ2-5, with TRBD1 matching over 7 bases. The assigned J gene may be wrong: the sequence end matches TRBJ2-7 better. Per the germline V gene, CDR1 is MDHEN and CDR2 is SYDVKM. The CDR3 runs to 15 residues. CDR3 bases: TGTGCCAGCAGTTTAGTCCGACAGGGCCTCTACGAGCAGTACTTC. It codes for CASSLVRQGLYEQYF.

This chain joins TRBV7-9 and TRBJ1-6, with D possibly TRBD1 on 5 matching bases. The germline V and J ends were trimmed by 5 bases and 7 bases, with 15 bases remaining between them. The CDR3 consists of 15 residues. Germline V CDR1 and CDR2: SEHNR, FQNEAQ (reference sequence). The CDR3 loop is CASSPTTVDNSPLHF. In nucleotides, the CDR3 is TGTGCCAGCAGCCCGACGACAGTTGACAATTCACCCCTCCACTTT.

The rearrangement joins TRBV9 to TRBJ2-1; 9 bases are shared with TRBD2. The CDR3 sequence is 15 residues long. Germline CDR1 reads SGDLS; CDR2 reads YYNGEE. After removal of 3 bases from V and 4 bases from J, the junction contained 5 bases not matched to a gene. The CDR3 DNA follows: TGTGCCAGCAGCGACCAGCGGGGGGCTTACAATGAGCAGTTCTTC. Translated, it gives CASSDQRGAYNEQFF.

V gene TRBV6-5 combines with J gene TRBJ2-5, with D perhaps TRBD1 (6 bases). Germline V gives CDR1 MNHEY, CDR2 SVGAGI. The CDR3 consists of 12 residues. Between the trimmed V and J ends, which lost 6 bases and 5 bases, there was a span of 10 bases. CDR3 nucleotides: TGTGCCAGCAGGGGGGCATGGGAGACCCAGTACTTC. Its translation: CASRGAWETQYF.

The rearrangement uses TRBV29-1 and TRBJ1-3; 8 bases are a match to TRBD1. Germline V gene sequence: CDR1 SQVTM, CDR2 ANQGSEA. The CDR3 is 14 amino acids. Unmatched junction bases numbered 3, after V lost 4 bases and J lost 1 base. The CDR3 region is CSVVGTGSGNTIYF. The CDR3 DNA sequence: TGCAGCGTTGTGGGGACAGGTTCTGGAAACACCATATATTTT.

V usage is TRBV5-6 and J usage is TRBJ2-1; 10 bases match TRBD2. The V and J ends lost 4 bases and 2 bases, in that order; junction bases with no gene match: 3. Germline V gene lookup returns CDR1 SGHDT and CDR2 YYEEEE. This CDR3 region has 15 residues. CDR3 amino acids: CASSHSGGAYNEQFF. DNA of the CDR3: TGTGCCAGCAGCCACAGCGGGGGGGCCTACAATGAGCAGTTCTTC.

The chain joins TRBV5-1 to TRBJ2-7; 8 bases are shared with TRBD1. This CDR3 comprises 14 residues. Germline V CDR1 and CDR2: SGHRS, YFSETQ. The V and J ends lost 2 bases and 2 bases, in that order; junction bases with no gene match: 3. CDR3 protein: CASSFGTGTYEQYF. CDR3 DNA sequence: TGCGCCAGCAGCTTCGGGACAGGAACCTACGAGCAGTACTTC.

This chain uses TRBV9 with TRBJ1-4; D is unresolved. CDR1 is SGDLS and CDR2 is YYNGEE in the germline V gene. CDR3 length: 14 amino acids. V was trimmed by 4 bases and J by 0 bases, leaving 7 bases between them. This CDR3 reads CASSPLATNEKLFF. The CDR3 DNA follows: TGTGCCAGCAGCCCCCTAGCAACTAATGAAAAACTGTTTTTT.

This sequence joins TRBV18 and TRBJ2-5, with TRBD2 identical over 8 bases. Germline V lookup: CDR1 KGHSH, CDR2 LQKENI. V trimming: 1 base; J trimming: 5 bases; junction bases outside the gene matches: 6. The CDR3 sequence is 15 residues long. CDR3 in DNA: TGTGCCAGCTCACCACAGCGGGGGAGTGGCGAGACCCAGTACTTC. Translating it yields CASSPQRGSGETQYF. The complete variable domain, with remaining parts taken from reference TRBV18 and TRBJ2-5, reads NAGVMQNPRHLVRRRGQEARLRCSPMKGHSHVYWYRQLPEEGLKFMVYLQKENIIDESGMPKERFSAEFPKEGPSILRIQQVVRGDSAAYFCASSPQRGSGETQYFGPGTRLLVL.

This chain uses TRBV10-3 with TRBJ1-1, with 7 positions matching TRBD1. Germline lookup yields CDR1 ENHRY and CDR2 SYGVKD. Trimming at V came to 10 bases and at J to 1 base, leaving 3 bases not matched to a gene. This CDR3 is 12 amino acids long. The CDR3 coding sequence is TGTGCCACAAGGACAGGGAACACTGAAGCTTTCTTT. Protein product: CATRTGNTEAFF.

The chain links TRBV5-1 to TRBJ1-5; tentatively, D is TRBD1 (5 bases). V lost 4 bases and J lost 6, with 17 bases in between. This CDR3 has 15 amino acids. CDR1 and CDR2 from the germline V gene are SGHRS and YFSETQ. The CDR3 loop is CASSPGGGAGQPQHF. CDR3 DNA: TGCGCCAGCAGCCCGGGGGGGGGAGCCGGTCAGCCCCAGCATTTT.

The chain carries TRBV6-1 and TRBJ1-5; D is unclear. The CDR3 has 17 residues. Trimming removed 1 base from V and 2 bases from J, with 15 bases in between. CDR1 and CDR2 from the germline V gene are MNHNS and SASEGT. The CDR3 region has the DNA TGTGCCAGCAGTGAAGGGGAGGGAGTGGTGGGCAATCAGCCCCAGCATTTT. This encodes CASSEGEGVVGNQPQHF.